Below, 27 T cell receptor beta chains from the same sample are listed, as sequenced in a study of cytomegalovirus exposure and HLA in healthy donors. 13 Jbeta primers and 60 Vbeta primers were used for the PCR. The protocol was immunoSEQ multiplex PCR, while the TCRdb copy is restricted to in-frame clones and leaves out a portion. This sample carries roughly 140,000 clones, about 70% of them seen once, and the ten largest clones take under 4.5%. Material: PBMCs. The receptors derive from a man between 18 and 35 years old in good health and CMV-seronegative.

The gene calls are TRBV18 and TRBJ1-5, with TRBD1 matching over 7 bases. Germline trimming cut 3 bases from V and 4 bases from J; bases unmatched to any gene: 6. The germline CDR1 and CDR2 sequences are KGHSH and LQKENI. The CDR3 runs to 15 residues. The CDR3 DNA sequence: TGTGCCAGCTCACCCTCGACAGGGCCGAATCAGCCCCAGCATTTT. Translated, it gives CASSPSTGPNQPQHF.

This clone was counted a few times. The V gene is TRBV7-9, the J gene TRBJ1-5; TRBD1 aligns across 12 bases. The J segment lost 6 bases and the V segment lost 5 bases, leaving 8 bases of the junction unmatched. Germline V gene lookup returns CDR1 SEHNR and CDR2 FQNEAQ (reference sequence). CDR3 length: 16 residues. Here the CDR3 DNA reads TGTGCCAGCAGCAAAGGGACAGGGGGCGGTTTTCAGCCCCAGCATTTT. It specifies CASSKGTGGGFQPQHF. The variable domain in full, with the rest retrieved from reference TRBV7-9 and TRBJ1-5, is DTGVSQNPRHKITKRGQNVTFRCDPISEHNRLYWYRQTLGQGPEFLTYFQNEAQLEKSRLLSDRFSAERPKGSFSTLEIQRTEQGDSAMYLCASSKGTGGGFQPQHFGDGTRLSIL.

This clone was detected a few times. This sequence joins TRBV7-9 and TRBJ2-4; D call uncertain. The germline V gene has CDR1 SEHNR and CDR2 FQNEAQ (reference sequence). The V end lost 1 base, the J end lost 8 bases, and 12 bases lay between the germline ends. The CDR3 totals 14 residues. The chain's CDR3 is CASSLEGLGDIQYF. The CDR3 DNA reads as TGTGCCAGCAGCTTAGAAGGTCTCGGAGACATTCAGTACTTC. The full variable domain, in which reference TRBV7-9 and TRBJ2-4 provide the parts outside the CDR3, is DTGVSQNPRHKITKRGQNVTFRCDPISEHNRLYWYRQTLGQGPEFLTYFQNEAQLEKSRLLSDRFSAERPKGSFSTLEIQRTEQGDSAMYLCASSLEGLGDIQYFGAGTRLSVL.

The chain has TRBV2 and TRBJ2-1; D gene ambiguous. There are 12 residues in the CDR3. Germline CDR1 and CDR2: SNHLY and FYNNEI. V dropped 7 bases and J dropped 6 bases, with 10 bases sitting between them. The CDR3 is CASTPPSNEQFF. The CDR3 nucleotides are TGTGCCAGCACCCCCCCCTCCAATGAGCAGTTCTTC.

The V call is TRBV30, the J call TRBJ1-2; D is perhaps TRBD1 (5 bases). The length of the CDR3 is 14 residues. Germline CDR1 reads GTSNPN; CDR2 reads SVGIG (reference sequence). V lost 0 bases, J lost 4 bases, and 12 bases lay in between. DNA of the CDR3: TGTGCCTGGAGTGTACGTGACAGCACCTATGGCTACACCTTC. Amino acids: CAWSVRDSTYGYTF.

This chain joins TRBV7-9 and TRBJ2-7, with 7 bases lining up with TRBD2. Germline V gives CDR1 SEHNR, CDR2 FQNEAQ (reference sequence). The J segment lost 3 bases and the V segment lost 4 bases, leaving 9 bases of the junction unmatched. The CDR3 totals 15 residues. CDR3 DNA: TGTGCCAGCAGCTCACCTCTAGCGGCGGGCTACGAGCAGTACTTC. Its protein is CASSSPLAAGYEQYF.

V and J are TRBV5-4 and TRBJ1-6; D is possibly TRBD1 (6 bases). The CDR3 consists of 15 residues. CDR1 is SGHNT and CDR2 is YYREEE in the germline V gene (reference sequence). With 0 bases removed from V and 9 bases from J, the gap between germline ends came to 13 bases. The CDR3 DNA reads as TGTGCCAGCAGCTTGGCCAGGGGCAGCGGTTCACCCCTCCACTTT. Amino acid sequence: CASSLARGSGSPLHF.

CDR3 loop: CASSLSGSAWQFF. The CDR3 DNA sequence: TGTGCCAGCAGTTTATCCGGGTCCGCATGGCAGTTCTTC. The chain recombines TRBV27 with TRBJ2-1; D ambiguous. The germline V gene has CDR1 MNHEY and CDR2 SMNVEV (reference sequence). The germline V and J ends were trimmed by 0 bases and 12 bases, with 12 bases remaining between them. This CDR3 is 13 amino acids long.

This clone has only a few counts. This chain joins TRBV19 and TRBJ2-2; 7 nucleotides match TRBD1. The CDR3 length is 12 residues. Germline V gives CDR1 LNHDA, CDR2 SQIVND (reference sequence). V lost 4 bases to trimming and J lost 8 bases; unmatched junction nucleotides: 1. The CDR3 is CASSNRGGELFF. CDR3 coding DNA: TGTGCCAGTAGTAACAGGGGAGGGGAGCTGTTTTTT.

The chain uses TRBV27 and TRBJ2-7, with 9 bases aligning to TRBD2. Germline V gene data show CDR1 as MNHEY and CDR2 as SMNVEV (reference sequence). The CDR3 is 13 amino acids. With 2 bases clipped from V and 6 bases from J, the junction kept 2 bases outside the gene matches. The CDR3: CASSLELAGEQYF. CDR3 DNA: TGTGCCAGCAGTTTAGAACTAGCGGGCGAGCAGTACTTC.

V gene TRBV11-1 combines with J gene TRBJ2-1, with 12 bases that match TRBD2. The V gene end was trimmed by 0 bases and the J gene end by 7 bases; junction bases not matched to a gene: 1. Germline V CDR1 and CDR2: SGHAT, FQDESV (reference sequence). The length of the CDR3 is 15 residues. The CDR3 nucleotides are TGTGCCAGCAGCTTAGCCACTAGCGGGGGGAATGAGCAGTTCTTC. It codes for CASSLATSGGNEQFF.

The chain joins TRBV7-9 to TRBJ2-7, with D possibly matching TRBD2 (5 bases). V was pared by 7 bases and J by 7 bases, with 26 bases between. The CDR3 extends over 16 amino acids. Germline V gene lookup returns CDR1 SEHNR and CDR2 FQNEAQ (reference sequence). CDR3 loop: CASTTPATGSSREQYF. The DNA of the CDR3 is TGTGCCAGCACAACCCCCGCGACGGGAAGTTCGCGGGAGCAGTACTTC.

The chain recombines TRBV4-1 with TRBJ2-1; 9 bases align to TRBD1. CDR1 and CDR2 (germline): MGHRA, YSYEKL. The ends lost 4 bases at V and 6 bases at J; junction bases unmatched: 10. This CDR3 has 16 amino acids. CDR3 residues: CASSPIGTGGFNEQFF. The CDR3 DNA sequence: TGCGCCAGCAGCCCAATAGGTACAGGGGGCTTCAATGAGCAGTTCTTC.

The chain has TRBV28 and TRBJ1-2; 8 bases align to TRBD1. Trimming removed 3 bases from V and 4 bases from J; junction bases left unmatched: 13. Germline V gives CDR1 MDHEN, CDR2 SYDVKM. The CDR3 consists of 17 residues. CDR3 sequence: CASSLGSRTGIVYGYTF. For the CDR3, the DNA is TGTGCCAGCAGTTTGGGGTCGAGGACAGGGATCGTCTATGGCTACACCTTC.

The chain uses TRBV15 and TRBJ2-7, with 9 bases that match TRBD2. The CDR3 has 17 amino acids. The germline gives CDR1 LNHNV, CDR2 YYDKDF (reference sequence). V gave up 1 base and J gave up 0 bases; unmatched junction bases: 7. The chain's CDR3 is CATSRVGTSWNSYEQYF. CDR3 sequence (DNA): TGTGCCACCAGCAGAGTCGGGACTAGCTGGAACTCCTACGAGCAGTACTTC.

CDR3 protein: CASSLTSDRFNQPQHF. For the CDR3, the DNA is TGTGCCAGCAGTTTAACCTCGGACAGATTCAATCAGCCCCAGCATTTT. The gene calls are TRBV28 and TRBJ1-5; a weak D match, TRBD1 (6 bases). V was cut by 2 bases and J by 3 bases, with 14 bases left in between. The CDR3 totals 16 residues. CDR1 is MDHEN and CDR2 is SYDVKM in the germline V gene.

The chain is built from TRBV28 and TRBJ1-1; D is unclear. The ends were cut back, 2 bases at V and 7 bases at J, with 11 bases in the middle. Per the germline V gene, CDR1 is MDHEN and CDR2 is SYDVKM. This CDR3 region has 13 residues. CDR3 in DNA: TGTGCCAGCAGTTTAACGAGCCCGAATGAAGCTTTCTTT. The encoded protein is CASSLTSPNEAFF.

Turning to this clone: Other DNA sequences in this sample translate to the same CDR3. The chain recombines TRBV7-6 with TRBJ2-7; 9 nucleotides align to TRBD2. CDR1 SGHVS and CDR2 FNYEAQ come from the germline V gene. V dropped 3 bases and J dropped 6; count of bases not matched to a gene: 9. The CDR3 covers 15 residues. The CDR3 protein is CASSLGGLASGEQYF. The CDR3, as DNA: TGTGCCAGCAGCTTGGGGGGACTAGCTTCGGGCGAGCAGTACTTC.

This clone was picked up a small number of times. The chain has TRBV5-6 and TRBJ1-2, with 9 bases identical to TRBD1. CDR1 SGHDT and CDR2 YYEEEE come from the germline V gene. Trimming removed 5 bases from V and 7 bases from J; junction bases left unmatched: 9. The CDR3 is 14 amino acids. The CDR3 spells CASRFSDRGFGYTF. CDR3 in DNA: TGTGCCAGCAGATTTTCGGACAGGGGTTTTGGCTACACCTTC. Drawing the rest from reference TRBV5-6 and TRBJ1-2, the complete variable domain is DAGVTQSPTHLIKTRGQQVTLRCSPKSGHDTVSWYQQALGQGPQFIFQYYEEEERQRGNFPDRFSGHQFPNYSSELNVNALLLGDSALYLCASRFSDRGFGYTFGSGTRLTVV.

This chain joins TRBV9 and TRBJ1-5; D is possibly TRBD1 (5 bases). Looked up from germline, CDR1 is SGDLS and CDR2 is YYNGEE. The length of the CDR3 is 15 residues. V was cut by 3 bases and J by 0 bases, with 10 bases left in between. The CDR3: CASSEGVYSNQPQHF. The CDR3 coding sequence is TGTGCCAGCAGCGAAGGGGTTTATAGCAATCAGCCCCAGCATTTT.

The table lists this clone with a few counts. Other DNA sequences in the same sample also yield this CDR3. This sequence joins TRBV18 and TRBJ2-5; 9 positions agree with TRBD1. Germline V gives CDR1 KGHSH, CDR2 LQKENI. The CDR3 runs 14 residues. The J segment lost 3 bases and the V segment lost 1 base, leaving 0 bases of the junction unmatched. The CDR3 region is CASSPRQGEETQYF. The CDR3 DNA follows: TGTGCCAGCTCACCACGACAGGGGGAAGAGACCCAGTACTTC.

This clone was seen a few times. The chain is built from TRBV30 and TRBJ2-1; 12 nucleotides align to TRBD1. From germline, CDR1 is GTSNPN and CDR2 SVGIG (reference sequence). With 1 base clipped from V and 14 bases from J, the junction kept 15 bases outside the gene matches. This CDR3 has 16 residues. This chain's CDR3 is CAWSGGGTGGQRTEFF. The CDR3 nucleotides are TGTGCCTGGAGTGGGGGCGGGACAGGGGGCCAACGGACAGAGTTCTTC.

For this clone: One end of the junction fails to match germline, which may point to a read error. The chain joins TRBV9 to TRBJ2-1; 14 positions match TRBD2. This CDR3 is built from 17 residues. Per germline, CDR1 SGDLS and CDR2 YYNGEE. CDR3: CASGVELGLAGVREQFF. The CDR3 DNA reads TGTGCCAGCGGCGTAGAGCTGGGACTAGCGGGAGTACGTGAGCAGTTCTTC.

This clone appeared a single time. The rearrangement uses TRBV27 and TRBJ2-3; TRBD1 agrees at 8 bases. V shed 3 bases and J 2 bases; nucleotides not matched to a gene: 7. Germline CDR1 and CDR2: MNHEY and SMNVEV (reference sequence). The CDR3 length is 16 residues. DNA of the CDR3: TGTGCCAGCAGTTTTCGGACAGGGTCCCCCACAGATACGCAGTATTTT. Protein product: CASSFRTGSPTDTQYF.

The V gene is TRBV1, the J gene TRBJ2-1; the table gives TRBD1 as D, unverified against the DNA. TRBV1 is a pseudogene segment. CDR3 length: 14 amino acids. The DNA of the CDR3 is TGCACCCTAAACCCGAGACAGGGGGTCGATGAGCAGTTCTTC. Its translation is CTLNPRQGVDEQFF.

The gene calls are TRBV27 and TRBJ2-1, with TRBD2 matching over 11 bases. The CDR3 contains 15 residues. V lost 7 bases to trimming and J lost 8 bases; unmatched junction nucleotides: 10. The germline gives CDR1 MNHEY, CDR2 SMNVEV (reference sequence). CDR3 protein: CASTSVAGGLHEQFF. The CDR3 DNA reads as TGTGCCAGCACTTCCGTAGCGGGAGGGCTCCATGAGCAGTTCTTC.

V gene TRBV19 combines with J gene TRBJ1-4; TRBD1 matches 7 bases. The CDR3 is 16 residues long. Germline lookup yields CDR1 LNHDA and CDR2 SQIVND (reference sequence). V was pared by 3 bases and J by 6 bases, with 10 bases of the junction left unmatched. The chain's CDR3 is CASSIDGGGFDEKLFF. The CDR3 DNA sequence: TGTGCCAGTAGTATTGACGGAGGGGGCTTCGATGAAAAACTGTTTTTT. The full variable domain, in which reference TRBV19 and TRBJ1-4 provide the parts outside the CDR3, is DGGITQSPKYLFRKEGQNVTLSCEQNLNHDAMYWYRQDPGQGLRLIYYSQIVNDFQKGDIAEGYSVSREKKESFPLTVTSAQKNPTAFYLCASSIDGGGFDEKLFFGSGTQLSVL.